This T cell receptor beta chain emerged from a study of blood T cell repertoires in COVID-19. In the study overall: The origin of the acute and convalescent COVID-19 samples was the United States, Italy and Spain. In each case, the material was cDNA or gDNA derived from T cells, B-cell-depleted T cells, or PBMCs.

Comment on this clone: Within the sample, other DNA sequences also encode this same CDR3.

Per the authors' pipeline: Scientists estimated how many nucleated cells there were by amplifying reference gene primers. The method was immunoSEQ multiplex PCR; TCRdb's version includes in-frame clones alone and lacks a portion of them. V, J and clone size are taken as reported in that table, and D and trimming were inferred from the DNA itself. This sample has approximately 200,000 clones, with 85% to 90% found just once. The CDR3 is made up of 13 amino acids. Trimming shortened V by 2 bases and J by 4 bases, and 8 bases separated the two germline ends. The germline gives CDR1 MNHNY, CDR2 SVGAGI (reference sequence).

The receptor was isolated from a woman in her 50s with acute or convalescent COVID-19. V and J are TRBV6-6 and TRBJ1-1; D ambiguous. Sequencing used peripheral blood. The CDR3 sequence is CASSYAGVTEAFF. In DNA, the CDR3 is TGTGCCAGCAGTTACGCTGGAGTCACTGAAGCTTTCTTT.